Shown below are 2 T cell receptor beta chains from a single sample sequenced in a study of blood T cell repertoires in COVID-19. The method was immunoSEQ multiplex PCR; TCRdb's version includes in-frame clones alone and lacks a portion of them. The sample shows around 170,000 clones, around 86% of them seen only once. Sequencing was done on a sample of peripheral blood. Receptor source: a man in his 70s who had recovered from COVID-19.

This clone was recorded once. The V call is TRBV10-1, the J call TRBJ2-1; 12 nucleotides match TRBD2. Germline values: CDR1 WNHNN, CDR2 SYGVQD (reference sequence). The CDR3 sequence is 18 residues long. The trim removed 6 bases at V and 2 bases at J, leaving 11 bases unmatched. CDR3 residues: CASSLGLAGSSAYNEQFF. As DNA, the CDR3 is TGCGCCAGCAGCCTTGGACTAGCGGGATCTAGTGCCTACAATGAGCAGTTCTTC.

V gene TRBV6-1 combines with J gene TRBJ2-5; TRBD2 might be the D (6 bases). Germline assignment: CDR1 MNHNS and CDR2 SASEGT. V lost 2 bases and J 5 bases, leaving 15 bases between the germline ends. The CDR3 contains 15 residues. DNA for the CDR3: TGTGCCAGCAGTGAATCCGTGGGGGGAGGTGAGACCCAGTACTTC. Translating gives CASSESVGGGETQYF.